These 22 T cell receptor beta chains were all obtained from the same sample, sequenced in a study of blood T cell repertoires in COVID-19. Method: immunoSEQ multiplex PCR; TCRdb's copy keeps in-frame clones and lacks some. This table holds fewer than 25,000 clones, roughly nine tenths found once. Sequenced material: peripheral blood. Source of these receptors: a man aged 65 to 79 with COVID-19, enrolled during active disease.

The genes are TRBV6-2 or TRBV6-3 and TRBJ2-5; D possibly corresponds to TRBD1 (5 bases). From germline, CDR1 is MNHEY and CDR2 SVGEGT. V was cut by 2 bases and J by 5 bases, with 15 bases left in between. CDR3 length: 15 amino acids. The CDR3 loop reads CASSYGADSQETQYF. For the CDR3, the DNA is TGTGCCAGCAGTTACGGGGCCGACTCTCAGGAGACCCAGTACTTC.

This rearrangement joins TRBV11-2 to TRBJ2-1; 12 bases map to TRBD2. V gave up 5 bases and J gave up 3 bases; unmatched junction bases: 2. CDR1 and CDR2 (germline): SGHAT, FQNNGV. This CDR3 spans 15 amino acids. CDR3 nucleotide sequence: TGTGCCAGCAGCATACTAGCGGGAGGCTACAATGAGCAGTTCTTC. Translation: CASSILAGGYNEQFF.

The chain combines TRBV14 with TRBJ2-7; TRBD1 might be the D (6 bases). Trimming cost V 3 bases and J 7 bases, with 10 bases left between them. This CDR3 spans 12 amino acids. The germline V gene encodes CDR1 SGHDN and CDR2 FVKESK. Here the CDR3 DNA reads TGTGCCAGCAGCCAGGGGACACCGGAGCAGTACTTC. Its translation is CASSQGTPEQYF.

The V and J genes are TRBV27 and TRBJ1-2; TRBD1 matches 8 bases. Germline V gene lookup returns CDR1 MNHEY and CDR2 SMNVEV (reference sequence). The ends lost 6 bases at V and 4 bases at J; junction bases unmatched: 1. CDR3 length: 12 residues. CDR3 nucleotides: TGTGCCAGCAGCGACAGGGGCTATGGCTACACCTTC. This codes for CASSDRGYGYTF.

The genes are TRBV18 and TRBJ2-7, with D perhaps TRBD2 (5 bases). V was cut by 8 bases and J by 4 bases, with 15 bases left in between. Germline V gene data show CDR1 as KGHSH and CDR2 as LQKENI. CDR3 length: 13 amino acids. The CDR3: CASARERGYEQYF. CDR3 DNA: TGTGCCAGCGCCCGTGAAAGAGGGTACGAGCAGTACTTC.

The chain employs TRBV10-3 and TRBJ1-1; the D gene is possibly TRBD1 (6 bases). The CDR3 is made up of 14 amino acids. V was clipped by 6 bases and J by 0 bases, with 11 bases between them. In germline, CDR1 is ENHRY, CDR2 SYGVKD. The CDR3 DNA reads TGTGCCATCAGAAATGGACAGCTGAACACTGAAGCTTTCTTT. The encoded protein is CAIRNGQLNTEAFF.

Notes on this clone: The same CDR3 also results from other DNA sequences found in this sample. The chain couples TRBV11-3 to TRBJ2-7; D is possibly TRBD1 (5 bases). The CDR3 spans 14 residues. The germline V and J ends were trimmed by 6 bases and 2 bases, with 14 bases remaining between them. Germline V gene lookup returns CDR1 SGHNT and CDR2 YENEEA. The CDR3 protein is CASSFQGSPYEQYF. Written as DNA, the CDR3 is TGTGCCAGCAGTTTCCAGGGATCACCCTACGAGCAGTACTTC.

The chain has TRBV18 and TRBJ1-5; no reliable D call. There are 16 residues in the CDR3. Germline CDR1 is KGHSH and CDR2 is LQKENI. Trimming pared 2 bases from V and 0 bases from J, leaving 11 bases between. Here the CDR3 reads CASSPSAAYSNQPQHF. As DNA, the CDR3 is TGTGCCAGCTCACCATCCGCAGCGTATAGCAATCAGCCCCAGCATTTT.

The gene calls are TRBV3-1 (or the pseudogene TRBV3-2) and TRBJ2-2; no reliable D call. V shed 3 bases and J shed 5 bases, with 10 bases lying between them. The CDR3 is 14 residues long. In germline, CDR1 is LGHDT, CDR2 YNNKEL (reference sequence). CDR3 in amino acids: CASSQAGSTGELFF. CDR3 in DNA: TGTGCCAGCAGCCAGGCCGGGTCTACCGGGGAGCTGTTTTTT.

The chain carries TRBV5-1 and TRBJ2-1; D is possibly TRBD2 (6 bases). V was cut by 3 bases and J by 5 bases, with 12 bases left in between. The CDR3 is made up of 14 amino acids. Germline lookup yields CDR1 SGHRS and CDR2 YFSETQ. DNA of the CDR3: TGCGCCAGCAGCTGGGGAGGACGGGACAATGAGCAGTTCTTC. Its translation: CASSWGGRDNEQFF.

The chain has TRBV5-4 and TRBJ1-6; D is possibly TRBD1 (5 bases). Germline V gene lookup returns CDR1 SGHNT and CDR2 YYREEE (reference sequence). The length of the CDR3 is 16 residues. The V and J ends lost 3 bases and 9 bases respectively, with 19 bases between them. Here the CDR3 DNA reads TGTGCCAGCAGCTCGGGGGGGGTGCCCGAGGGTTCACCCCTCCACTTT. This codes for CASSSGGVPEGSPLHF.

The chain has TRBV7-2 and TRBJ2-1; D is unresolved. Deletions cut 2 bases from V and 7 bases from J, with 12 bases between. This CDR3 has 14 residues. Germline assignment: CDR1 SGHTA and CDR2 FQGNSA. CDR3 residues: CASSLLAGQNEQFF. CDR3 DNA sequence: TGTGCCAGCAGCTTATTGGCAGGCCAGAATGAGCAGTTCTTC.

The chain employs TRBV19 and TRBJ2-3; possibly TRBD2 for D (6 bases). The germline CDR1 and CDR2 sequences are LNHDA and SQIVND (reference sequence). The length of the CDR3 is 16 residues. The V end lost 5 bases, the J end lost 3 bases, and 18 bases lay between the germline ends. DNA for the CDR3: TGTGCCAGTAGTCGTCGGAGGGCGGGAAATACAGATACGCAGTATTTT. Translated: CASSRRRAGNTDTQYF.

The rearrangement links TRBV18 to TRBJ1-5, with D possibly being TRBD1 (5 bases). CDR1 is KGHSH, CDR2 LQKENI, per germline. The CDR3 spans 14 residues. Trimming left V 2 bases short and J 6 bases short, with 11 bases between. The DNA of the CDR3 is TGTGCCAGCTCACCATCGCAGGGCCGTCAGCCCCAGCATTTT. Translated: CASSPSQGRQPQHF.

V usage is TRBV29-1 and J usage is TRBJ2-6; tentatively, D is TRBD2 (7 bases). V dropped 7 bases and J dropped 0 bases, with 25 bases sitting between them. This CDR3 comprises 19 residues. Germline V gene lookup returns CDR1 SQVTM and CDR2 ANQGSEA. The CDR3 reads CSAQTTGGHHFSGANVLTF. The CDR3 nucleotides are TGCAGCGCCCAGACTACGGGGGGCCACCACTTCTCTGGGGCCAACGTCCTGACTTTC. Full variable domain (missing parts from reference TRBV29-1 and TRBJ2-6): SAVISQKPSRDICQRGTSLTIQCQVDSQVTMMFWYRQQPGQSLTLIATANQGSEATYESGFVIDKFPISRPNLTFSTLTVSNMSPEDSSIYLCSAQTTGGHHFSGANVLTFGAGSRLTVL.

V gene TRBV29-1 combines with J gene TRBJ2-1, with 12 bases fitting TRBD2. Germline CDR1 SQVTM, CDR2 ANQGSEA. J was trimmed by 5 bases and V by 5 bases; bases with no gene match: 1. The CDR3 length is 13 residues. This chain's CDR3 is CSVRLAGDNEQFF. The CDR3 bases are TGCAGCGTTAGACTAGCGGGAGACAATGAGCAGTTCTTC.

The chain is built from TRBV21-1 and TRBJ2-7; TRBD2, as called in the table, went unchecked against the DNA. TRBV21-1 is recorded as a pseudogene. This CDR3 is 14 amino acids long. CDR3 nucleotide sequence: TGTGCCAGCAGCAGGCCGGGGTGGAATTACGAGCAGTACTTC. It specifies CASSRPGWNYEQYF.

The chain recombines TRBV5-1 with TRBJ1-1; D is ambiguous. In germline, CDR1 is SGHRS, CDR2 YFSETQ. The CDR3 runs to 17 residues. Deletions cut 0 bases from V and 4 bases from J, with 19 bases between. The CDR3 protein is CASSLGFGGPRGTEAFF. CDR3 nucleotides: TGCGCCAGCAGCTTGGGGTTCGGAGGGCCACGTGGCACTGAAGCTTTCTTT.

The rearrangement joins TRBV19 to TRBJ1-5, with TRBD1 identical over 7 bases. The V gene end was trimmed by 3 bases and the J gene end by 0 bases; junction bases not matched to a gene: 11. CDR1 is LNHDA, CDR2 SQIVND, per germline (reference sequence). The CDR3 has 18 amino acids. The CDR3: CASSIPDREIYSNQPQHF. Written as DNA, the CDR3 is TGTGCCAGTAGTATCCCCGACAGGGAGATCTATAGCAATCAGCCCCAGCATTTT.

The V gene is TRBV6-1, the J gene TRBJ2-1; D is ambiguous. The V gene lost 2 bases and the J gene lost 0 bases, with 8 bases spanning the gap. The CDR3 contains 15 residues. Germline assignment: CDR1 MNHNS and CDR2 SASEGT. CDR3 bases: TGTGCCAGCAGTGAAACTCCTAGCTCCTACAATGAGCAGTTCTTC. Translation: CASSETPSSYNEQFF.

V is TRBV5-1 and J is TRBJ2-7, with TRBD1 identical over 10 bases. The length of the CDR3 is 15 residues. The V and J ends lost 0 bases and 5 bases, in that order; junction bases with no gene match: 5. Germline CDR1 SGHRS, CDR2 YFSETQ. The CDR3 reads CASSLGGTGAHEQYF. CDR3 nucleotides: TGCGCCAGCAGCTTGGGTGGGACAGGGGCCCACGAGCAGTACTTC.

This chain joins TRBV5-1 and TRBJ2-3, with 11 bases that match TRBD2. Germline loops: CDR1 SGHRS, CDR2 YFSETQ. This CDR3 region has 16 residues. V was clipped by 1 base and J by 2 bases; unmatched bases: 3. The CDR3 is CASSLTSGGITDTQYF. CDR3 nucleotides: TGCGCCAGCAGCTTGACTAGCGGGGGAATCACAGATACGCAGTATTTT.